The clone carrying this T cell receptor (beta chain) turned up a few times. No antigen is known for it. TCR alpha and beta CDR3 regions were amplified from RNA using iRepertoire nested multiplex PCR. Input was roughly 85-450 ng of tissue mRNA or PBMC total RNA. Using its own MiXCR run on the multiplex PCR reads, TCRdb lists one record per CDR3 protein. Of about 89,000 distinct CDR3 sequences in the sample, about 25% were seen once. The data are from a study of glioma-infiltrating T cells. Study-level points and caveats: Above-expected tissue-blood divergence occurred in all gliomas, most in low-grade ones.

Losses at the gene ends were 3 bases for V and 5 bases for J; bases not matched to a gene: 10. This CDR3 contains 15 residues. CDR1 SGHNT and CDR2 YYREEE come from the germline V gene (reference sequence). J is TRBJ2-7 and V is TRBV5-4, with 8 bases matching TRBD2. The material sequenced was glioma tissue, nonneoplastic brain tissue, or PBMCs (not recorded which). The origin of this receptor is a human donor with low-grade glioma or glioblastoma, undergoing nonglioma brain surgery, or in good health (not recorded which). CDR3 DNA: TGTGCCAGCAGCTCAAGACTAGCGTTACCTAACGAGCAGTACTTC. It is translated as CASSSRLALPNEQYF.